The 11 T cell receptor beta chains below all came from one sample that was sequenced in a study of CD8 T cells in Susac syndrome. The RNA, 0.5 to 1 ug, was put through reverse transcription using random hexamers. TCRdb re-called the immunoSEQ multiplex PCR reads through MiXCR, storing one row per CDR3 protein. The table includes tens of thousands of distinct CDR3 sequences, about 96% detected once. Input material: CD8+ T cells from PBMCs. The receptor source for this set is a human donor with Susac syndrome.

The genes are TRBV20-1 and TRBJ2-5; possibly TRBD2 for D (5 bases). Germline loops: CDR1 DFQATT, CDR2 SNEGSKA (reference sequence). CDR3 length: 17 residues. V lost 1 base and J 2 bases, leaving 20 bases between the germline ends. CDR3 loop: CSARVSASPTFQETQYF. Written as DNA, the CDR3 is TGCAGTGCTAGAGTCTCGGCTAGCCCAACTTTTCAAGAGACCCAGTACTTC.

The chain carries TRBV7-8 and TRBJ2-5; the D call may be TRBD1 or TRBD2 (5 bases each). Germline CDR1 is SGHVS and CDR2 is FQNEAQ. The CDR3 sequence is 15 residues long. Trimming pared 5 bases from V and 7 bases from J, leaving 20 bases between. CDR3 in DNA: TGTGCCAGCAGCCCATATCAGGGACCCAGCAGGACCCAGTACTTC. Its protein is CASSPYQGPSRTQYF.

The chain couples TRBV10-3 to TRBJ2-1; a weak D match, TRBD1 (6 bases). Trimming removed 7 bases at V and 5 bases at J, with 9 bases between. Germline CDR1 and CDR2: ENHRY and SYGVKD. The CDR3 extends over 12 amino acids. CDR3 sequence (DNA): TGTGCCATCAATTCAGGGGACAATGAGCAGTTCTTC. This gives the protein CAINSGDNEQFF.

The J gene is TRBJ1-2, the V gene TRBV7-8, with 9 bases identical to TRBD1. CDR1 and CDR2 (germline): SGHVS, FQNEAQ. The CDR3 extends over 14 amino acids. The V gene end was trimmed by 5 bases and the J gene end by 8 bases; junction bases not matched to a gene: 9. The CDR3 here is CASSIPGQGSGYTF. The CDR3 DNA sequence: TGTGCCAGCAGCATACCGGGACAGGGTTCCGGCTACACCTTC.

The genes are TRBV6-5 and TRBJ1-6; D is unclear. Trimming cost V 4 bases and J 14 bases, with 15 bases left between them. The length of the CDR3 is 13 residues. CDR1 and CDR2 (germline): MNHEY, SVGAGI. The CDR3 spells CASSSVHGGSLHF. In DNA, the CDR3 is TGTGCCAGCAGTTCGGTACACGGCGGGTCCCTCCACTTT.

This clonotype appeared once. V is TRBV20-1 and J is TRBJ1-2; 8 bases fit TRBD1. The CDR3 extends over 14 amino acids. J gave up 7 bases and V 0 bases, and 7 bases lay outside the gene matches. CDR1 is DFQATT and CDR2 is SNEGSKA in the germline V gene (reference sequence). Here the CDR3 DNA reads TGCAGTGCTAGAGATCAAGTCAGGGGGCTTGGCTACACCTTC. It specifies CSARDQVRGLGYTF.

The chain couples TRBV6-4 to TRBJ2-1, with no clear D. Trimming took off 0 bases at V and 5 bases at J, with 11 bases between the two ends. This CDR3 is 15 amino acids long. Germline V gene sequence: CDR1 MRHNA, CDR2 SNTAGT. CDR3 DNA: TGTGCCAGCAGTGACTCATCCGGAGCTAACAATGAGCAGTTCTTC. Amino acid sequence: CASSDSSGANNEQFF.

The CDR3 DNA reads as TGTGCCAGCAGCCCCTTCCCCGGGTCCCCCTACGAGCAGTACGTC. This gives the protein CASSPFPGSPYEQYV. The rearrangement joins TRBV27 to TRBJ2-7; D remains unclear. Germline V gene lookup returns CDR1 MNHEY and CDR2 SMNVEV (reference sequence). V shed 6 bases and J shed 2 bases, with 17 bases lying between them. The CDR3 runs to 15 residues.

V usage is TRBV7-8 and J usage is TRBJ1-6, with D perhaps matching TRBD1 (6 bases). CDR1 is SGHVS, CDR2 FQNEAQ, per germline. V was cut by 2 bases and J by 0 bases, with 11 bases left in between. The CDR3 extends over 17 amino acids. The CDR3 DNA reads TGTGCCAGCAGCTTAACAGGGCATAGCTCCTATAATTCACCCCTCCACTTT. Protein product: CASSLTGHSSYNSPLHF.

For the CDR3, the DNA is TGTGCCACCAGGCATACTAGCGGGGGACCTAGCTCCTACGAGCAGTACTTC. It translates to CATRHTSGGPSSYEQYF. The chain couples TRBV15 to TRBJ2-7; 11 nucleotides align to TRBD2. In germline, CDR1 is LNHNV, CDR2 YYDKDF (reference sequence). The CDR3 has 17 residues. Losses at the gene ends were 6 bases for V and 0 bases for J; bases not matched to a gene: 10.

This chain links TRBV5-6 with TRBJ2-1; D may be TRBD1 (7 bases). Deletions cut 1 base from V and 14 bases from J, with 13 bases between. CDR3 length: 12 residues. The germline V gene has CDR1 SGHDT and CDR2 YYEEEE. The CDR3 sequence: CASSLNGGGKFF. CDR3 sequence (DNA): TGTGCCAGCAGCTTGAATGGAGGGGGCAAGTTCTTC.